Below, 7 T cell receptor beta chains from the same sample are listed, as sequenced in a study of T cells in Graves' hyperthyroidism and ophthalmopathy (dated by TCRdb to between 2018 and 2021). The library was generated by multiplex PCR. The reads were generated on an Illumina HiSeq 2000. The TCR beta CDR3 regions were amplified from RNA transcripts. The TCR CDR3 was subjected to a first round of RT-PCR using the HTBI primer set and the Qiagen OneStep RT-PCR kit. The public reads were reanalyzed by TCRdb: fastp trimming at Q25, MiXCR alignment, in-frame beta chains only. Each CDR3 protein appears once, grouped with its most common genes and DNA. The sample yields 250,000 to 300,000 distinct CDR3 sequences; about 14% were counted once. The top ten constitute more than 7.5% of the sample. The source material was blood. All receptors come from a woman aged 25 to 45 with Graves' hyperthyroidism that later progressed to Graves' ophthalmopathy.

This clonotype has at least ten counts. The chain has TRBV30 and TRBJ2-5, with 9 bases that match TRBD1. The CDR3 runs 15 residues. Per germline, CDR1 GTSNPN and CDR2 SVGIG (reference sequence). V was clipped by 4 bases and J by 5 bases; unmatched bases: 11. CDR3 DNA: TGTGCCTGGAATCCGACAGGGGGAGCGGGGGAGACCCAGTACTTC. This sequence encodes CAWNPTGGAGETQYF.

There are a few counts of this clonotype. CDR3 DNA sequence: TGCGCCAGCAGCGTGGGACTAGCGGGGGAATACACCGGGGAGCTGTTTTTT. It is translated as CASSVGLAGEYTGELFF. This chain connects TRBV5-1 to TRBJ2-2; 14 bases fit TRBD2. The CDR3 extends over 17 amino acids. Per the germline V gene, CDR1 is SGHRS and CDR2 is YFSETQ. J lost 3 bases, V lost 4 bases, and 5 bases had no gene match.

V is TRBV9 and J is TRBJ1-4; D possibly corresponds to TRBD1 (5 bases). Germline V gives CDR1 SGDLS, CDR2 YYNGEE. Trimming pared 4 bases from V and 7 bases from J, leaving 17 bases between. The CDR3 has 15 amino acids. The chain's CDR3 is CASSPGRGKAEKLFF. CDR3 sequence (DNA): TGTGCCAGCAGCCCAGGGAGGGGCAAGGCTGAAAAACTGTTTTTT.

This CDR3 reads CASSLVAGVEQFF. The DNA for the CDR3 is TGTGCCAGCAGCTTAGTAGCGGGAGTTGAGCAGTTCTTC. This chain joins TRBV7-6 and TRBJ2-1; 9 bases are a match to TRBD2. Losses at the gene ends were 1 base for V and 9 bases for J; bases not matched to a gene: 1. The germline V gene has CDR1 SGHVS and CDR2 FNYEAQ. This CDR3 contains 13 residues.

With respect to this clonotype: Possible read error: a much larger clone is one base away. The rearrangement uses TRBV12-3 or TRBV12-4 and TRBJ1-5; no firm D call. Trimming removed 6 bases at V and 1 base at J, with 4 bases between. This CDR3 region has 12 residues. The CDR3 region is CASRVSNQPQHF. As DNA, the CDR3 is TGTGCCAGCAGGGTAAGCAATCAGCCCCAGCATTTT.

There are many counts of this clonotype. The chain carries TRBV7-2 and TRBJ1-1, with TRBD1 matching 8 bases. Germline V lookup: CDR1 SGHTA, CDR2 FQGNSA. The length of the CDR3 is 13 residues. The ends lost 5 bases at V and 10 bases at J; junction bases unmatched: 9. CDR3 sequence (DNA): TGTGCCAGCAGCCCAAGGGGGACAGGCGGAGCTTTCTTT. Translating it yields CASSPRGTGGAFF. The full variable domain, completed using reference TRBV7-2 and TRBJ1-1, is GAGVSQSPSNKVTEKGKDVELRCDPISGHTALYWYRQSLGQGLEFLIYFQGNSAPDKSGLPSDRFSAERTGGSVSTLTIQRTQQEDSAVYLCASSPRGTGGAFFGQGTRLTVV.

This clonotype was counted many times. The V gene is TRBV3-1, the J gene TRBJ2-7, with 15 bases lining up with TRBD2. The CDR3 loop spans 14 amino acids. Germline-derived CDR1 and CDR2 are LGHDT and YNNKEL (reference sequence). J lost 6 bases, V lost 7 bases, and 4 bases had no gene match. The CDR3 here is CASTGLAGGGEQYF. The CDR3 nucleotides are TGTGCCAGCACGGGACTAGCGGGAGGAGGCGAGCAGTACTTC.